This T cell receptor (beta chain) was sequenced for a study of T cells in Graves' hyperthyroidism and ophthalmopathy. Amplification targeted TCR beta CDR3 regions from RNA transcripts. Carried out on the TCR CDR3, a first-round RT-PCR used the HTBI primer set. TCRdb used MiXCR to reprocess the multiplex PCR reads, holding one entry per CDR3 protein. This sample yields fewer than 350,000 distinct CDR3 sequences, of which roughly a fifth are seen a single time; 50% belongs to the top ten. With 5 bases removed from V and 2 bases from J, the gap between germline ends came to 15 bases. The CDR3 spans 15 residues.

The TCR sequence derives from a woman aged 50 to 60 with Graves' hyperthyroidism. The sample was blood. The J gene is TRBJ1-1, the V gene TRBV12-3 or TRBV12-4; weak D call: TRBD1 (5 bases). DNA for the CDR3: TGTGCCAGCAGTACCGACTATGGACACAACACTGAAGCTTTCTTT. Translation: CASSTDYGHNTEAFF.